These 29 T cell receptor beta chains came from one sample sequenced in a study of T cells in narcolepsy. Produced via immunoSEQ multiplex PCR; TCRdb's table is partial and in-frame only. The repertoire includes approximately 38,000 clones, approximately 86% of them detected once, and approximately 0.8% sits in the top ten. Sequences were obtained from CD45RA- memory CD4+ T cells from PBMCs. Receptor source: a human donor with narcolepsy.

The gene calls are TRBV6-6 and TRBJ1-1, with D unresolved. V shed 5 bases and J shed 3 bases, with 10 bases lying between them. Germline V gene data show CDR1 as MNHNY and CDR2 as SVGAGI (reference sequence). The CDR3 covers 13 residues. CDR3 bases: TGTGCCAGCAGTACTATCAAGCACACTGAAGCTTTCTTT. The encoded protein is CASSTIKHTEAFF.

V and J are TRBV28 and TRBJ1-5; no definite D call. The CDR3 consists of 14 residues. Trimming took off 6 bases at V and 0 bases at J, with 9 bases between the two ends. Germline-derived CDR1 and CDR2 are MDHEN and SYDVKM. CDR3 nucleotide sequence: TGTGCCAGCAGGAAAATGGGTAGCAATCAGCCCCAGCATTTT. It specifies CASRKMGSNQPQHF.

This chain connects TRBV5-1 to TRBJ2-2; D is unresolved. The CDR3 has 16 amino acids. The V end lost 0 bases, the J end lost 2 bases, and 11 bases lay between the germline ends. CDR1 is SGHRS and CDR2 is YFSETQ in the germline V gene. The CDR3 DNA follows: TGCGCCAGCAGCTTGGGTGACGGAGACAACACCGGGGAGCTGTTTTTT. Translating gives CASSLGDGDNTGELFF. Together with reference TRBV5-1 and TRBJ2-2, the CDR3 gives the full variable domain: KAGVTQTPRYLIKTRGQQVTLSCSPISGHRSVSWYQQTPGQGLQFLFEYFSETQRNKGNFPGRFSGRQFSNSRSEMNVSTLELGDSALYLCASSLGDGDNTGELFFGEGSRLTVL.

V usage is TRBV30 and J usage is TRBJ1-5; D is possibly TRBD1 (5 bases). The CDR3 has 13 residues. The germline V and J ends were trimmed by 2 bases and 3 bases, with 8 bases remaining between them. Germline CDR1 GTSNPN, CDR2 SVGIG (reference sequence). The CDR3 region is CAWSQGFNQPQHF. CDR3 DNA: TGTGCCTGGAGTCAGGGTTTCAATCAGCCCCAGCATTTT.

This clone was detected only once. The rearrangement links TRBV7-8 to TRBJ1-5; unclear D gene. The CDR3 length is 14 residues. CDR1 is SGHVS and CDR2 is FQNEAQ in the germline V gene. Trimming took 6 bases from V and 0 from J, leaving 9 bases between them. CDR3 DNA: TGTGCCAGCAGTCCCTCGGGTAGCAATCAGCCCCAGCATTTT. Its protein is CASSPSGSNQPQHF.

The chain recombines TRBV6-1 with TRBJ1-2, with unresolved D. This CDR3 is 13 amino acids long. The germline gives CDR1 MNHNS, CDR2 SASEGT. V was trimmed by 3 bases and J by 3 bases, leaving 8 bases between them. CDR3 DNA: TGTGCCAGCAGTGACCCGGGGTACTATGGCTACACCTTC. This encodes CASSDPGYYGYTF.

This clone was observed once. This chain joins TRBV9 and TRBJ2-3; D gene unclear. Trimming stripped 4 bases from V and 5 bases from J, with 11 bases between. This CDR3 contains 13 residues. Germline CDR1 reads SGDLS; CDR2 reads YYNGEE. Here the CDR3 reads CASSFGPKDTQYF. In DNA form, the CDR3 reads TGTGCCAGCAGCTTTGGACCAAAAGATACGCAGTATTTT.

The CDR3 here is CASSFHRALGEQYF. CDR3 DNA sequence: TGTGCCAGCAGTTTTCACCGCGCCCTTGGCGAGCAGTACTTC. The rearrangement joins TRBV28 to TRBJ2-5; D ambiguous. The end of the DNA is better explained by TRBJ2-7, so the J call may be wrong. CDR3 length equals 14 residues. Germline CDR1 reads MDHEN; CDR2 reads SYDVKM.

The J gene is TRBJ2-7, the V gene TRBV5-4, with no clear D. The V gene's germline CDR1 is SGHNT and CDR2 YYREEE (reference sequence). The CDR3 runs to 16 residues. V lost 4 bases and J 0 bases, leaving 17 bases between the germline ends. This CDR3 is CASSRPIPPSSYEQYF. CDR3 nucleotides: TGTGCCAGCAGCCGGCCTATACCGCCGAGCTCCTACGAGCAGTACTTC.

The chain recombines TRBV15 with TRBJ1-4; D might be TRBD1 (5 bases). CDR3 size: 17 residues. Trimming stripped 5 bases from V and 7 bases from J, with 23 bases between. Germline CDR1 is LNHNV and CDR2 is YYDKDF (reference sequence). CDR3: CATSERGRAPTGEKLFF. For the CDR3, the DNA is TGTGCCACCAGCGAAAGGGGCAGGGCCCCGACCGGTGAAAAACTGTTTTTT.

The rearrangement links TRBV23-1 to TRBJ1-6, with a tentative D call TRBD1 (5 bases). TRBV23-1 is filed as an ORF, its function uncertain. The CDR3 sequence is 14 residues long. V was clipped by 10 bases and J by 10 bases, with 20 bases between them. The CDR3 is CATRPGLRPSPLHF. CDR3 nucleotides: TGCGCCACACGCCCGGGACTTCGGCCCTCACCCCTCCACTTT.

The genes are TRBV28 and TRBJ1-1; TRBD1 is a possible D gene (5 bases). With 6 bases removed from V and 1 base from J, the gap between germline ends came to 21 bases. The germline V gene encodes CDR1 MDHEN and CDR2 SYDVKM. This CDR3 spans 17 amino acids. CDR3: CASSSASAGLGNTEAFF. The CDR3 DNA reads as TGTGCCAGCAGCTCAGCATCGGCAGGGTTAGGGAACACTGAAGCTTTCTTT.

This chain joins TRBV7-2 and TRBJ2-3, with 8 bases matching TRBD1. Per the germline V gene, CDR1 is SGHTA and CDR2 is FQGNSA. With V trimmed by 5 bases and J by 2 bases, 6 bases remained unmatched. The CDR3 totals 15 residues. Written as DNA, the CDR3 is TGTGCCAGCAGCCTTCGGACAGGGCCCACAGATACGCAGTATTTT. It encodes CASSLRTGPTDTQYF.

The rearrangement links TRBV7-2 to TRBJ2-7, with TRBD2 matching over 10 bases. Looked up from germline, CDR1 is SGHTA and CDR2 is FQGNSA. The CDR3 covers 15 residues. The V segment lost 5 bases and the J segment 4 bases; nucleotides outside the gene matches: 8. The CDR3 reads CASSPQRGGQYEQYF. CDR3 bases: TGTGCCAGCAGCCCCCAGCGGGGGGGCCAGTACGAGCAGTACTTC. Based on the CDR3 plus reference TRBV7-2 and TRBJ2-7, the full variable domain is GAGVSQSPSNKVTEKGKDVELRCDPISGHTALYWYRQSLGQGLEFLIYFQGNSAPDKSGLPSDRFSAERTGGSVSTLTIQRTQQEDSAVYLCASSPQRGGQYEQYFGPGTRLTVT.

The CDR3 nucleotides are TGTGCCAGCAGTGAAGCTTGGGGGCTGGGGGGAAAGAGCGAGCAGTACTTC. Its protein is CASSEAWGLGGKSEQYF. This chain links TRBV6-1 with TRBJ2-7; possibly TRBD1 or TRBD2 for D (6 bases each). Trimming took 0 bases from V and 6 from J, leaving 21 bases between them. This CDR3 contains 17 residues. CDR1 is MNHNS, CDR2 SASEGT, per germline.

The chain employs TRBV11-3 and TRBJ1-2, with TRBD1 identical over 9 bases. The CDR3 extends over 13 amino acids. Germline CDR1 SGHNT, CDR2 YENEEA. V shed 5 bases, J shed 8 bases, and the junction held 6 bases outside the gene matches. CDR3 bases: TGTGCCAGCAGCCCGGGACAGGGAGAAGGCTACACCTTC. It is translated as CASSPGQGEGYTF.

V usage is TRBV28 and J usage is TRBJ2-7; 12 nucleotides line up with TRBD2. This CDR3 has 15 residues. CDR1 MDHEN and CDR2 SYDVKM come from the germline V gene. V lost 8 bases to trimming and J lost 2 bases; unmatched junction nucleotides: 7. CDR3 protein: CASLTLAGGTYEQYF. In DNA, the CDR3 is TGTGCCAGCCTCACACTAGCGGGAGGAACCTACGAGCAGTACTTC.

The J gene is TRBJ1-1, the V gene TRBV18, with D possibly being TRBD1 (5 bases). The CDR3 extends over 15 amino acids. Germline lookup yields CDR1 KGHSH and CDR2 LQKENI. The V end lost 6 bases, the J end lost 0 bases, and 14 bases lay between the germline ends. For the CDR3, the DNA is TGTGCCAGCTCCCCCCAGGGCAGCATGAACACTGAAGCTTTCTTT. Amino acid sequence: CASSPQGSMNTEAFF.

Here the CDR3 DNA reads TGTGCCAGCAGAAAGCCGGGACAGGGGGGCTCTGGGGCCAACGTCCTGACTTTC. It is translated as CASRKPGQGGSGANVLTF. The genes are TRBV11-2 and TRBJ2-6; 11 nucleotides agree with TRBD1. Germline assignment: CDR1 SGHAT and CDR2 FQNNGV. V lost 6 bases, J lost 0 bases, and 7 bases stayed unmatched. The CDR3 consists of 18 residues.

This chain joins TRBV7-8 and TRBJ2-3; D remains unclear. There are 13 residues in the CDR3. CDR1 is SGHVS, CDR2 FQNEAQ, per germline. The V end lost 0 bases, the J end lost 6 bases, and 7 bases lay between the germline ends. The CDR3 DNA is TGTGCCAGCAGCTTAGCTTTGCGGGATACGCAGTATTTT. Translating gives CASSLALRDTQYF.

This chain joins TRBV7-8 and TRBJ1-1, with 9 positions matching TRBD1. V trimming: 2 bases; J trimming: 5 bases; junction bases outside the gene matches: 6. Germline V gives CDR1 SGHVS, CDR2 FQNEAQ. The CDR3 length is 15 residues. In nucleotides, the CDR3 is TGTGCCAGCAGCTTAATGGGACAGGGACAAACTGAAGCTTTCTTT. The encoded protein is CASSLMGQGQTEAFF.

The chain carries TRBV28 and TRBJ1-5; 9 nucleotides agree with TRBD1. V gave up 6 bases and J gave up 2 bases; unmatched junction bases: 14. The CDR3 loop spans 18 amino acids. Germline V gene lookup returns CDR1 MDHEN and CDR2 SYDVKM. The chain's CDR3 is CASRTGGAGNEGNQPQHF. CDR3 nucleotide sequence: TGTGCCAGCAGAACAGGGGGCGCGGGGAACGAAGGCAATCAGCCCCAGCATTTT.

This chain joins TRBV28 and TRBJ1-5; TRBD1 matches at 7 bases. Germline loops: CDR1 MDHEN, CDR2 SYDVKM. With 6 bases clipped from V and 3 bases from J, the junction kept 8 bases outside the gene matches. The CDR3 contains 15 residues. The DNA for the CDR3 is TGTGCCAGCAGCCAACTGGGGACAGCCAATCAGCCCCAGCATTTT. Translated, it gives CASSQLGTANQPQHF. The complete variable domain, with remaining parts taken from reference TRBV28 and TRBJ1-5, reads DVKVTQSSRYLVKRTGEKVFLECVQDMDHENMFWYRQDPGLGLRLIYFSYDVKMKEKGDIPEGYSVSREKKERFSLILESASTNQTSMYLCASSQLGTANQPQHFGDGTRLSIL.

The J gene is TRBJ2-1, the V gene TRBV5-1; D uncertain. The V end was cut by 0 bases, the J end by 5 bases, with 6 bases between. Germline values: CDR1 SGHRS, CDR2 YFSETQ. CDR3 length: 13 amino acids. The CDR3 bases are TGCGCCAGCAGCTTGGCTACAGACAATGAGCAGTTCTTC. Translating it yields CASSLATDNEQFF.

The chain joins TRBV5-5 to TRBJ2-5, with 9 nucleotides matching TRBD1. Unmatched junction bases numbered 8, after V lost 4 bases and J lost 7 bases. Germline loops: CDR1 SGHKS, CDR2 YYEKEE (reference sequence). This CDR3 region has 14 residues. The DNA for the CDR3 is TGTGCCAGCAGCGACAGGGGGACCCCTCGGACCCAGTACTTC. This sequence encodes CASSDRGTPRTQYF.

This clone was seen once. This chain links TRBV7-2 with TRBJ2-3; 7 nucleotides align to TRBD2. V lost 5 bases, J lost 3 bases, and 8 bases stayed unmatched. Germline CDR1 reads SGHTA; CDR2 reads FQGNSA. The CDR3 has 15 amino acids. Here the CDR3 reads CASSQGLGRTDTQYF. CDR3 nucleotide sequence: TGTGCCAGCAGCCAAGGCCTCGGGAGGACAGATACGCAGTATTTT.

The gene calls are TRBV4-2 and TRBJ1-3; 12 bases are shared with TRBD1. The germline gives CDR1 LGHNA, CDR2 YNFKEQ. There are 17 residues in the CDR3. V gave up 1 base and J gave up 2 bases; unmatched junction bases: 3. CDR3 DNA: TGTGCCAGCAGCCAAGGCGGGACAGGGGGCACTGGAAACACCATATATTTT. It is translated as CASSQGGTGGTGNTIYF.

The chain carries TRBV5-4 and TRBJ1-2, with 7 bases matching TRBD1. The CDR3 is made up of 14 amino acids. Germline CDR1 SGHNT, CDR2 YYREEE (reference sequence). Germline trimming cut 5 bases from V and 4 bases from J; bases unmatched to any gene: 8. In DNA form, the CDR3 reads TGTGCCAGCAGTTTCACAGGGGACGTCTATGGCTACACCTTC. Residues: CASSFTGDVYGYTF.

The chain uses TRBV19 and TRBJ2-7; D is unresolved. Per germline, CDR1 LNHDA and CDR2 SQIVND (reference sequence). The CDR3 runs 13 residues. V gave up 2 bases and J gave up 2 bases, with 7 bases separating them. The CDR3 bases are TGTGCCAGTAGTATACCGTCCACCTACGAGCAGTACTTC. The encoded protein is CASSIPSTYEQYF.